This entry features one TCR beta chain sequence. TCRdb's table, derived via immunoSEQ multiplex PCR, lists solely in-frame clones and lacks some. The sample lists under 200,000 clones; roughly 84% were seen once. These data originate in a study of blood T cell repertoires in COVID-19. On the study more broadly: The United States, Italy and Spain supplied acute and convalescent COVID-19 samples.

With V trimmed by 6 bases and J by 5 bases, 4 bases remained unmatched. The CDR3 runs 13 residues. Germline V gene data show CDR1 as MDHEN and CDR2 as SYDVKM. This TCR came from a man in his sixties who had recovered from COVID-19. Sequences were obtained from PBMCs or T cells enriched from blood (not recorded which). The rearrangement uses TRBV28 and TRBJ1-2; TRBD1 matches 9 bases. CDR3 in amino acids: CASRKTGGYGYTF. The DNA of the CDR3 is TGTGCCAGCAGGAAGACAGGGGGATATGGCTACACCTTC.